This entry features one T cell receptor (beta chain) sequence. No antigen is known for it. This CDR3 has 12 residues. After removal of 4 bases from V and 6 bases from J, the junction contained 4 bases not matched to a gene. The germline V gene has CDR1 SQVTM and CDR2 ANQGSEA. The assay was immunoSEQ multiplex PCR, and TCRdb's table has in-frame clones only and misses some. The data contain 75,000 to 100,000 clones, roughly nine tenths of them singletons. This sample is part of a study of T cell responses to AZD1222 COVID-19 vaccine. Study-wide results and caveats: Epitopes outside B.1.351 and B.1.1.7 mutated regions reportedly drew nearly half of spike TCRs. Clonal diversity was possibly underestimated, and white British individuals and females predominated among donors.

The material was peripheral blood, obtained on day 0 of AZD1222 vaccination. The chain recombines TRBV29-1 with TRBJ1-2; 8 bases agree with TRBD1. The clonotype comes from an adult in good health. This CDR3 is CSVVRGRDGYTF. In DNA form, the CDR3 reads TGCAGCGTTGTCAGGGGGCGGGATGGCTACACCTTC.